These T cell receptor beta chains were read from a single sample in a study of response to subunit inactivated influenza vaccine. One entry per CDR3 protein, called by TCRdb with MiXCR from the RT-PCR reads. Among about 540,000 distinct CDR3 sequences listed, roughly a quarter were seen once. Another study also made use of these data, one on T cells expressing NK-cell markers.

The material sequenced was CD4+ T cells sorted from PBMCs, taken 12 days after vaccination. Receptors originate from a man aged 50 to 60 who received an inactivated influenza vaccine. The CDR3 runs from the conserved cysteine through the conserved F or W. A D gene is named only where the DNA matches it firmly. Clone size is not always given. Where it is, it says once, few, many or a class for expanded clones.

size: once
V: TRBV18
D: -
J: TRBJ2-1
CDR3: CASSSDVGRNEQFF
DNA: TGTGCCAGCTCATCTGATGTGGGTCGGAATGAGCAGTTCTTC

size: -
V: TRBV24-1
D: -
J: TRBJ2-3
CDR3: CATSAVGLSTDTQYF
DNA: TGTGCCACCAGTGCGGTGGGGCTCAGCACAGATACGCAGTATTTT

size: once
V: TRBV3-1
D: TRBD2
J: TRBJ2-7
CDR3: CASSPPVGTSGSQPYEQYF
DNA: TGTGCCAGCAGCCCGCCCGTCGGGACTAGCGGGAGTCAGCCCTACGAGCAGTACTTC

size: -
V: TRBV12-3/TRBV12-4
D: TRBD2
J: TRBJ2-5
CDR3: CASSYTSGIGETQYF
DNA: TGTGCCAGCAGTTATACTAGCGGGATTGGAGAGACCCAGTACTTC

size: once
V: TRBV6-2/TRBV6-3
D: -
J: TRBJ2-7
CDR3: CASSYPDYEQYF
DNA: TGTGCCAGCAGTTACCCGGATTACGAGCAGTACTTC

size: -
V: TRBV20-1
D: -
J: TRBJ2-7
CDR3: CSAGDTYEQYF
DNA: TGCAGTGCTGGGGACACCTACGAGCAGTACTTC

size: once
V: TRBV7-2
D: TRBD1
J: TRBJ2-1
CDR3: CAGNRRQGTDEQFF
DNA: TGTGCCGGCAACCGAAGACAGGGGACAGATGAGCAGTTCTTC

size: -
V: TRBV6-1
D: -
J: TRBJ1-1
CDR3: CASSPRTRNTEAFF
DNA: TGTGCCAGCAGCCCGAGGACAAGGAACACTGAAGCTTTCTTT

size: -
V: TRBV4-1
D: -
J: TRBJ2-1
CDR3: CASSQGRGTDYNEQFF
DNA: TGCGCCAGCAGCCAAGGGAGGGGTACCGACTACAATGAGCAGTTCTTC

size: few
V: TRBV7-3
D: TRBD2
J: TRBJ2-1
CDR3: CASSFSAGGYNEQFF
DNA: TGTGCCAGCAGCTTTTCGGCGGGAGGATACAATGAGCAGTTCTTC